One T cell receptor beta chain is described in this entry. It has no known antigen specificity. No base-level quality is on record; no much larger clone is a single base apart. The immunoSEQ Assay, a bias-controlled multiplex PCR, was used to amplify TCRbeta CDR3 regions from genomic DNA. Processing in the source paper ran as follows. The number of nucleated cells in each sample was estimated from the amplification of reference gene primers within the assay. To quantify the absolute abundance of each unique TCRbeta CDR3 rearrangement, sequence reads were collapsed and filtered. For each sample, productive Simpson clonality was calculated as the square root of Simpson's diversity index over productive rearrangements. Here the immuneACCESS table is served through TCRdb, limited to in-frame sequences with V and J called. Missing clones are a known gap in these copies; in checked studies unresolved V genes cover under half, and the rest lacks a known reason. Clonal size and the V and J genes are those of that table, whereas D and trimming came from the DNA. The sample profile shows approximately 200,000 clones; over 75% of them were found once. Clones ranked in the top ten supply under 2% of the sample.

The collaborating institutions used their own protocols to collect whole blood in K2EDTA tubes. For TCRbeta analysis, collaborators shipped samples as frozen whole blood, isolated PBMCs, or DNA extracted from either of those sample types. The entry originates in a study of blood T cell repertoires in COVID-19 (dated by TCRdb to the early 2020s). For context, the study as a whole: Collaborator samples came from the United States, Italy and Spain and covered acute and convalescent phases of COVID-19. The repertoires were made available in a free public database intended to serve as a resource for research on the immune response to SARS-CoV-2. The dataset comprised deeply sampled blood TCRbeta repertoires from subjects exposed to, actively infected with, or recovered from COVID-19. Sample metadata almost always included a de-identified subject ID, COVID-19 status, age in years and sex. Samples were obtained from the ongoing ImmuneRACE study (first 160 participants) and from 1,254 subjects provided by 6 global collaborators. The prospective study material was composed of cDNA or gDNA derived from T cells, B-cell-depleted T cells, or PBMCs. Where available, HLA class I and class II types were obtained from metadata supplied by the sample provider rather than from assay-based typing. Broad study findings and their caveats: The quantity of clinical and demographic metadata differed by source and by participant and was supplied without curation.

The germline V gene specifies KGHSH as CDR1 and LQKENI as CDR2. From cysteine to phenylalanine, the CDR3 is 15 amino acids long. Kept here is only the CDR3 DNA, which spans 45 bases and is read in frame from base 1. V is pared back by 2 bases and J by 5 bases, with 12 bases lying between the germline termini. The sequenced material came from peripheral blood. The chain is encoded by TRBV18 joined to TRBJ1-4; the D segment cannot be called with confidence. The TCR comes from a middle-aged man with active or convalescent COVID-19. The CDR3 sequence is CASSPVGSLNEKLFF. The sequenced DNA: TGTGCCAGCTCACCAGTTGGCAGTTTAAATGAAAAACTGTTTTTT.